Below are 8 T cell receptor beta chains sequenced from a single sample in a study of shared clonotypes between healthy human individuals. The method was immunoSEQ multiplex PCR; TCRdb's version includes in-frame clones alone and lacks a portion of them. Altogether around 1.1 million clones are present, 70% to 80% being singletons, with the ten largest covering roughly 0.82%. The specimen was memory CD4+ T cells from PBMCs. The subset denotes: CD45RA-negative fraction. The origin of the receptors is a man aged 18 to 29 in good health. Some clones in this sample may be carry-over from other donors' samples.

V and J are TRBV7-2 and TRBJ2-3; TRBD2 matches 12 bases. The CDR3 is made up of 16 amino acids. Trimming cost V 4 bases and J 1 base; bases outside gene matches: 3. CDR1 and CDR2 (germline): SGHTA, FQGNSA. The chain's CDR3 is CASSWTSGIGTDTQYF. CDR3 in DNA: TGTGCCAGCAGCTGGACTAGCGGGATAGGCACAGATACGCAGTATTTT.

The CDR3 here is CASSLAYLASYTF. The CDR3 bases are TGCGCCAGCAGCTTGGCCTACCTAGCGAGCTACACCTTC. The genes are TRBV5-1 and TRBJ1-2; D is undetermined. The V gene lost 0 bases and the J gene lost 9 bases, with 12 bases spanning the gap. This CDR3 has 13 residues. Germline-derived CDR1 and CDR2 are SGHRS and YFSETQ.

V usage is TRBV4-1 and J usage is TRBJ2-3; 11 bases line up with TRBD2. J was trimmed by 4 bases and V by 6 bases; bases with no gene match: 9. Germline lookup yields CDR1 MGHRA and CDR2 YSYEKL. This CDR3 has 16 residues. In DNA, the CDR3 is TGCGCCAGCAGTCGAATAGCGGGAGGGAAATCAGATACGCAGTATTTT. It is translated as CASSRIAGGKSDTQYF.

This clone showed up many times. The V gene is TRBV9, the J gene TRBJ2-6, with D perhaps being TRBD1 or TRBD2 (5 bases each). V dropped 3 bases and J dropped 2 bases, with 18 bases sitting between them. The CDR3 runs 18 residues. CDR1 and CDR2 from the germline V gene are SGDLS and YYNGEE. CDR3 amino acids: CASSGPSRDPPGANVLTF. The CDR3 DNA reads as TGTGCCAGCAGCGGCCCATCAAGGGACCCACCTGGGGCCAACGTCCTGACTTTC.

V and J are TRBV6-1 and TRBJ2-1; 7 nucleotides agree with TRBD1. The CDR3 covers 14 residues. CDR1 is MNHNS and CDR2 is SASEGT in the germline V gene. Trimming at V came to 6 bases and at J to 2 bases, leaving 4 bases not matched to a gene. CDR3 DNA: TGTGCCAGCAGGCCGACAGGGCCCTACAATGAGCAGTTCTTC. Protein sequence: CASRPTGPYNEQFF.

This chain uses TRBV28 with TRBJ1-1; D ambiguous. The CDR3 runs to 13 residues. The germline gives CDR1 MDHEN, CDR2 SYDVKM. Trimming took 6 bases from V and 10 from J, leaving 18 bases between them. The CDR3 loop is CASRPTTDLGAFF. In DNA form, the CDR3 reads TGTGCCAGCAGACCGACCACGGATCTGGGAGCTTTCTTT.

CDR3 residues: CASSEQPGSQYF. CDR3 DNA: TGTGCCAGCAGTGAACAGCCCGGATCGCAGTATTTT. The rearrangement uses TRBV25-1 and TRBJ2-3; D is uncertain. Looked up from germline, CDR1 is MGHDK and CDR2 is SYGVNS. V gave up 2 bases and J gave up 10 bases, with 10 bases separating them. The CDR3 loop spans 12 amino acids.

V is TRBV6-5 and J is TRBJ2-7; a possible D gene is TRBD1 (6 bases). This CDR3 is 14 amino acids long. CDR1 is MNHEY, CDR2 SVGAGI, per germline. V lost 6 bases and J lost 2, with 14 bases in between. The CDR3 reads CASSYDRKTYEQYF. CDR3 nucleotides: TGTGCCAGCAGCTACGACAGGAAAACCTACGAGCAGTACTTC.